This T cell receptor beta chain was found in a study of control samples from healthy donors and cancer patients. Germline CDR1 is SGHNT and CDR2 is YYREEE (reference sequence). This CDR3 has 15 amino acids. V was pared by 4 bases and J by 4 bases, with 8 bases of the junction left unmatched. Generated by immunoSEQ multiplex PCR, the TCRdb table keeps only in-frame clones and is missing some. Its clone listing holds about 210,000 clones. This TCR was sampled from a woman aged 25-40 years in good health. The sample taken for sequencing was blood. The chain carries TRBV5-4 and TRBJ1-2, with TRBD1 matching over 9 bases. CDR3 bases: TGTGCCAGCAGCCCGGAGGGACAGGGCCTCTATGGCTACACCTTC. Translating gives CASSPEGQGLYGYTF.